What follows describes a single T cell receptor beta chain. The antigen remains unidentified. Trimming took off 8 bases at V and 1 base at J, with 12 bases between the two ends. Germline V gene lookup returns CDR1 MNHEY and CDR2 SMNVEV (reference sequence). This CDR3 region has 13 residues. Some clones are missing from TCRdb's copy, which holds only in-frame ones; the method was immunoSEQ multiplex PCR. Here the sample spans roughly 1,500,000 clones, approximately 98.5% being singletons. The sample comes from a study of shared clonotypes between healthy human individuals. Whole-study results and caveats: Clonotype sharing across a few donors was observed for 4% to 5.5% of naive CD4 clonotypes. A generally larger estimated richness was seen in naive subsets than in memory subsets.

The sequenced sample consisted of naive CD4+ T cells sorted from blood. Subset indicated: CD45RA+ positively selected. The sequence was obtained from a man aged 25 to 45 in good health. The genes are TRBV27 and TRBJ2-7, with a tentative D call TRBD2 (5 bases). In nucleotides, the CDR3 is TGTGCCAGCCGCCGAGGGCCATCCTACGAGCAGTACTTC. It is translated as CASRRGPSYEQYF.